These T cell receptor beta chains were read from a single sample in a study of blood T cell repertoires in COVID-19. Generated by immunoSEQ multiplex PCR, the TCRdb table keeps only in-frame clones and is missing some. The sample has about 130,000 clones; 86% are singletons. The material sequenced was PBMCs or T cells enriched from blood (not recorded which). The receptors were sampled from a woman aged 50 to 60 who had recovered from COVID-19. Each CDR3 is given with its conserved first and last residue. The order of the fields is J gene, D gene, V gene, clone size, CDR3 DNA, CDR3 protein. A D gene is named only where the DNA matches it firmly. The size field is filled for only some rows; it gives once, few, many or a size class.

>TRBJ2-7|TRBD1|TRBV2|-
TGTGCCAGCAGTCGTAATCAGGGGGCCCCCTACGAGCAGTACTTC
CASSRNQGAPYEQYF
>TRBJ1-1|TRBD1|TRBV10-3|-
TGTGCCATCAGTCCCGGACAGGGGAACACTGAAGCTTTCTTT
CAISPGQGNTEAFF
>TRBJ2-6|TRBD1|TRBV6-6|-
TGTGCCAGCAGTCCTGACAGGGCTCTCACTGGGGCCAACGTCCTGACTTTC
CASSPDRALTGANVLTF
>TRBJ1-4|TRBD1|TRBV18|once
TGTGCCAGCTCCCCAGCCGGGACAGCGAGAGAAAAACTGTTTTTT
CASSPAGTAREKLFF
>TRBJ2-1|-|TRBV12-5|-
TGTGCTAGTGACCTCCCGGGATCCTTCTACAATGAGCAGTTCTTC
CASDLPGSFYNEQFF
>TRBJ1-1|-|TRBV19|-
TGTGCCAGCCGGGGGGTAGCTGAAGCTTTCTTT
CASRGVAEAFF
>TRBJ1-2|TRBD1|TRBV10-2|few
TGCGCCAGCAGGGAAACAGGGGCGATTAACTATGGCTACACCTTC
CASRETGAINYGYTF
>TRBJ2-5|-|TRBV2|-
TGTGCCAGCAGTGAAGGCGGGGAGACCCAGTACTTC
CASSEGGETQYF
>TRBJ2-5|-|TRBV11-1|-
TGTGCCAGCAGTCGGGCGCGGGGCAGGCAAGAGACCCAGTACTTC
CASSRARGRQETQYF
>TRBJ1-2|TRBD1|TRBV5-1|-
TGCGCCAGCAGATCGACAGGGGGCGATGGCTACACCTTC
CASRSTGGDGYTF
>TRBJ2-5|-|TRBV11-3|-
TGTGCCAGCAGCTTAGACAGCCAAGAGACCCAGTACTTC
CASSLDSQETQYF
>TRBJ2-2|-|TRBV7-2|-
TGTGCCAGCAGCTTAGTAGGGTCCGGGGCCGGGGAGCTGTTTTTT
CASSLVGSGAGELFF
>TRBJ2-7|-|TRBV21-1|-
TGTGCCAGCAGCCTCCCGCAGGGGACATCCTACGAGCAGTACTTC
CASSLPQGTSYEQYF
>TRBJ2-5|-|TRBV27|-
TGTGCCAGCAGTTCCCCCAGGGCGGGGGAGACCCAGTACTTC
CASSSPRAGETQYF
>TRBJ1-1|TRBD1|TRBV4-3|-
TGCGCCAGCAGCCAAGAAGGGGACGTGACAGGGACTGAAGCTTTCTTT
CASSQEGDVTGTEAFF
>TRBJ2-3|-|TRBV9|-
TGTGCCAGCAGCGTAGACTCACTCACAGATACGCAGTATTTT
CASSVDSLTDTQYF
>TRBJ1-1|-|TRBV3-1/TRBV3-2|-
TGTGCCAGCAGCCAAGAGAGGGAGACAGGCTTTCGGAACACTGAAGCTTTCTTT
CASSQERETGFRNTEAFF
>TRBJ2-1|-|TRBV5-5|-
TGTGCCAGCAGCTTAGGGTCCCAGGGCCAGTACAATGAGCAGTTCTTC
CASSLGSQGQYNEQFF
>TRBJ2-1|-|TRBV6-6|-
TGTGCCACCAGGGGGGGTAACAATGAGCAGTTCTTC
CATRGGNNEQFF
>TRBJ1-2|-|TRBV5-1|-
TGCGCCAGCTCCTTGGAGGGGGGGGCCGGTGGCTACACCTTC
CASSLEGGAGGYTF
>TRBJ1-6|-|TRBV5-1|-
TGCGCCAGCAGCTTGGCCCCGGGGTCCGACTCACCCCTCCACTTT
CASSLAPGSDSPLHF
>TRBJ1-5|-|TRBV7-9|-
TGTGCCAGCAGCGCAGAGGAAGGGGAACAGCCCCAGCATTTT
CASSAEEGEQPQHF
>TRBJ1-1|TRBD1|TRBV5-4|-
TGTGCCAGCAGCTTGCACAGGGGTGACACTGAAGCTTTCTTT
CASSLHRGDTEAFF
>TRBJ2-1|TRBD2|TRBV4-3|-
TGCGCCAGCAGCCAAGAGAATAGCGGGGGGGCGGGTGAGCAGTTCTTC
CASSQENSGGAGEQFF
>TRBJ2-1|TRBD2|TRBV12-5|-
TGTGCTAGTGGCGGGGGGAACTCCTACAATGAGCAGTTCTTC
CASGGGNSYNEQFF
>TRBJ2-7|-|TRBV7-6|-
TGTGCCAGCAGCCCCAGTGGTCCCCAGACCTACGAGCAGTACTTC
CASSPSGPQTYEQYF
>TRBJ2-1|TRBD2|TRBV7-9|-
TGTGCCAGCAGCTACGGGGGGGACCTCTACAATGAGCAGTTCTTC
CASSYGGDLYNEQFF
>TRBJ1-6|-|TRBV7-2|-
TGTGCCAGCAGTACGGGGTTTTATAATTCACCCCTCCACTTT
CASSTGFYNSPLHF
>TRBJ2-3|-|TRBV7-2|-
TGTGCCAGCAGCTTAGAAGCGAGAGCGGACACAGATACGCAGTATTTT
CASSLEARADTDTQYF
>TRBJ1-2|-|TRBV12-3/TRBV12-4|-
TGTGCCAGCAGTTTGAGGACATCCTATGGCTACACCTTC
CASSLRTSYGYTF
>TRBJ1-4|TRBD1|TRBV6-1|-
TGTGCCAGCAGTGAATACAGGGGCTCAGACGAAAAACTGTTTTTT
CASSEYRGSDEKLFF
>TRBJ2-2|-|TRBV19|-
TGTGCCAGTAGAGAAGGGGGGAACACCGGGGAGCTGTTTTTT
CASREGGNTGELFF
>TRBJ1-1|TRBD1|TRBV10-2|-
TGCGCCAGCAGTGAGTCGGAGACAGGGGCTTTGATGAACACTGAAGCTTTCTTT
CASSESETGALMNTEAFF
>TRBJ2-7|-|TRBV19|-
TGTGCCAGTCGGGAACAGAATCGTGGCTCCTACGAGCAGTACTTC
CASREQNRGSYEQYF
>TRBJ2-7|TRBD2|TRBV27|-
TGTGCCAGCAGTTTACGGGGCGGGGGAGTGAGCGAGCAGTACTTC
CASSLRGGGVSEQYF
>TRBJ2-1|TRBD1|TRBV29-1|-
TGCAGCGTAAGGACAGGGTTAATGAATGAGCAGTTCTTC
CSVRTGLMNEQFF
>TRBJ1-1|TRBD1|TRBV7-2|-
TGTGCCAGCAGCTTCTCAGGGGGATACACTGAAGCTTTCTTT
CASSFSGGYTEAFF
>TRBJ2-3|TRBD2|TRBV10-1|-
TGCGCCAGCAGTGAGTTGAGCGGGGGGGCAAAAGATACGCAGTATTTT
CASSELSGGAKDTQYF
>TRBJ2-7|TRBD1|TRBV5-1|once
TGCGCCAGCGGGGACAGCTCCTACGAGCAGTACTTC
CASGDSSYEQYF
>TRBJ2-5|-|TRBV20-1|-
TGCAGTGCGAAGCAGGGGGAGACCCAGTACTTC
CSAKQGETQYF
>TRBJ2-3|-|TRBV21-1|-
TGTGCCAGCAGCAAAAGGTTAAAGGGGGCCACAGATACGCAGTATTTT
CASSKRLKGATDTQYF
>TRBJ2-2|-|TRBV6-2/TRBV6-3|-
TGTGCCAGCAGTACCAGGGGAGCCGGGGAGCTGTTTTTT
CASSTRGAGELFF
>TRBJ2-3|TRBD2|TRBV5-1|-
TGCGCCAGCAGCTTGGGAGCTAGCGGGGGTGATACGCAGTATTTT
CASSLGASGGDTQYF
>TRBJ1-2|-|TRBV9|-
TGTGCCAGCAGCTTACAGGGAGTCTTGAACTATGGCTACACCTTC
CASSLQGVLNYGYTF
>TRBJ1-4|-|TRBV19|-
TGTGCCAGCCGAGGGGGGGAACGAACAACTAATGAAAAACTGTTTTTT
CASRGGERTTNEKLFF
>TRBJ1-2|-|TRBV9|-
TGTGCCAGCAGCGCTGGGGGGGGAGCATATGGCTACACCTTC
CASSAGGGAYGYTF
>TRBJ1-3|-|TRBV4-3|-
TGCGCCAGCAGCGAGCGAATCTCTGGAAACACCATATATTTT
CASSERISGNTIYF
>TRBJ1-1|-|TRBV6-5|-
TGTGCCAGCAGGGGAGAACTTATGAACACTGAAGCTTTCTTT
CASRGELMNTEAFF